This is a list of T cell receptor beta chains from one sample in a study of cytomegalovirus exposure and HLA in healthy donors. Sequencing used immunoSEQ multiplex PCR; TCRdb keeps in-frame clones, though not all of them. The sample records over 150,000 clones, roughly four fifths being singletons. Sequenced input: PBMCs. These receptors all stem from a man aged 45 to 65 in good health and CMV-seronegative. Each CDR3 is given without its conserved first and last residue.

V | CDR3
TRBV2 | ATKDGVGETQY
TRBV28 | ASSPIKQGFGGYT
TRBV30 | AWGTGMSYNSPLH
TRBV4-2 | ASSQVASGGPYEQY
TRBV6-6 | ASSYSVTFQPQH
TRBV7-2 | ASSVTGNTEAF
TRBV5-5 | ASSGVGGAGEKLF
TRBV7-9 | ASSLYSGDPEAF
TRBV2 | ASGGVLPKNIQY
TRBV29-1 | SVTGGIGNEQF
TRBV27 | ASSSPSAGISDTQY
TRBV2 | ASRIDRGSEKLF
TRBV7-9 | SSSERLAGGMTYEQY
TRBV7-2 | ASSLAPSGSPYEQY
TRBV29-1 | SVNFQGAANTEAF
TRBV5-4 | ASSLYTGTIANTIY
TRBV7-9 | ASSLGTGTVYEQY
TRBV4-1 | ASSQEPPPFSYEQY
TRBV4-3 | ASSHGTPNTEAF
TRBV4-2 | ASSQDIGSGGTDTQY
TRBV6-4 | ASSDSNRIPTKAF
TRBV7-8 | ASSFGHNTGELF
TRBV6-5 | ASKGEVETQY
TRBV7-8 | ASSLAGYQPQH
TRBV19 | ASSRPGEGITGELF
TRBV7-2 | ASSLVRQGFGANVLT
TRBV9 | ASSVGRDYGYT
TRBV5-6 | ASSLDLGRTQETQY
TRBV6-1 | ASSSRVSMNTEAF
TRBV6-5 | ASSPRGRGNQPQH
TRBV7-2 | ASSLTRDRGGNTIY
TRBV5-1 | ASSPGTSGGDEQF
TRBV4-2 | ASSLNENRGTHEQY
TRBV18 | ASSPGTASNQPQH
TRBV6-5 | ASRRDRANTQY
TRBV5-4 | ASSPTAGSTNEKLF